This T cell receptor (beta chain) was profiled in a study of CD8 T cells in ankylosing spondylitis. Study-wide points: Reports of some motif variants in reactive arthritis synovial fluid and blood predate this one. Relatively scarce in peripheral blood, disease-linked clones were CD8+. Reported data indicate significant enrichment of disease-linked clones within matched ankylosing spondylitis synovial fluid. Within ankylosing spondylitis blood, a TCR beta motif made up of roughly eight highly homologous variants appeared to be characteristic.

This clonotype was counted a few times. The antigen is not known. Generation of TCR beta libraries employed quantitative 5'-RACE incorporating molecular barcodes. MiXCR was run by TCRdb on the 5' RACE reads, yielding one entry per CDR3 protein. In the table there are under 950,000 distinct CDR3 sequences, about 20% of which are singletons. The receptor was derived from a male donor with ankylosing spondylitis. Material for sequencing was blood, either unsorted or a sorted T cell fraction (not recorded which).

The CDR3 nucleotides read TGTGCCAGCAAGGAACCGGACCAAGAGACCCAGTACTTC. Translation gives CASKEPDQETQYF. The chain uses TRBV6-1 and TRBJ2-5; D is ambiguous. This CDR3 is 13 amino acids long. V lost 7 bases, J lost 0 bases, and 9 bases lay in between. The germline CDR1 and CDR2 sequences are MNHNS and SASEGT.